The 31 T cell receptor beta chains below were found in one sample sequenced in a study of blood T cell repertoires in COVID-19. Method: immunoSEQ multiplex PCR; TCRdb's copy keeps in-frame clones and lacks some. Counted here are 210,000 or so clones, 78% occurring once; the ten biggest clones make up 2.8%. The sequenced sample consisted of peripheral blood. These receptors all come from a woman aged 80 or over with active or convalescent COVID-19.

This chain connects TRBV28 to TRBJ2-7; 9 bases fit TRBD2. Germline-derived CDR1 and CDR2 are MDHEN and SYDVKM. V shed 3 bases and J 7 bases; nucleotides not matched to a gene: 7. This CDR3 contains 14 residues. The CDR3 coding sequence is TGTGCCAGCAGTTTGGGAGCGGGGGGCTGGGAGCAGTACTTC. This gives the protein CASSLGAGGWEQYF.

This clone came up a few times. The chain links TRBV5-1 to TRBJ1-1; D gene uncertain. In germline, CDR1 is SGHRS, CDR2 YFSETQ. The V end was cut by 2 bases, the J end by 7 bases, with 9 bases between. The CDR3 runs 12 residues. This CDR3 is CASSFSGLEAFF. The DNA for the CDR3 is TGCGCCAGCAGCTTTTCTGGGCTTGAAGCTTTCTTT.

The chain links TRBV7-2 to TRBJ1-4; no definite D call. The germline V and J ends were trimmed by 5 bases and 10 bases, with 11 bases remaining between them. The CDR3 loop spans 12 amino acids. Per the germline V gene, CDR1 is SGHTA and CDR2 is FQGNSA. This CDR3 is CASSVNAGKLFF. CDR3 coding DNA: TGTGCCAGCAGCGTCAATGCGGGAAAACTGTTTTTT.

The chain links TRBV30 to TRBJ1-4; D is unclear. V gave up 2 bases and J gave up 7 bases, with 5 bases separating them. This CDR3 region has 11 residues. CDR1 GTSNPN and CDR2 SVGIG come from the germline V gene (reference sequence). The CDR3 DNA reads TGTGCCTGGAGTCGAGGTGAAAAACTGTTTTTT. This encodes CAWSRGEKLFF.

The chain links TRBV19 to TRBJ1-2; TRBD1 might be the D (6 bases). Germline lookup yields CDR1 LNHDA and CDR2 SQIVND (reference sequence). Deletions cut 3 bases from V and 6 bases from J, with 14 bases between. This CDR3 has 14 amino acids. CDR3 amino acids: CASSISPGVNGYTF. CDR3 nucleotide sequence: TGTGCCAGTAGTATCTCTCCAGGGGTCAATGGCTACACCTTC.

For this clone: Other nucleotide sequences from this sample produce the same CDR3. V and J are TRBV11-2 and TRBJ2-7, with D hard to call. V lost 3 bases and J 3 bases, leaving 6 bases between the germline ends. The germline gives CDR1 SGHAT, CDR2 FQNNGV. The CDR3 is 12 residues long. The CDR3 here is CASSFGGYEQYF. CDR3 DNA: TGTGCCAGCAGCTTCGGTGGCTACGAGCAGTACTTC.

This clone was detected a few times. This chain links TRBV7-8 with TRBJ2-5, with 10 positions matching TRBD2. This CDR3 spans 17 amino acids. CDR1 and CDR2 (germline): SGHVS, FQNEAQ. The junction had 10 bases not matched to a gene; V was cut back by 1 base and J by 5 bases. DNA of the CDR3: TGTGCCAGCAGCTTAGGGGTTTCTAGCGGGGGCGGGGAGACCCAGTACTTC. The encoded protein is CASSLGVSSGGGETQYF.

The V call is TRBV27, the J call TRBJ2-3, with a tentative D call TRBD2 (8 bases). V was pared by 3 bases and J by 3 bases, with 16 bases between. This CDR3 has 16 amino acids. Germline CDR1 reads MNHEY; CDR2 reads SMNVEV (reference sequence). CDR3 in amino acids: CASSFRGGGGTDTQYF. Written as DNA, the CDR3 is TGTGCCAGCAGTTTTAGAGGGGGCGGGGGGACAGATACGCAGTATTTT.

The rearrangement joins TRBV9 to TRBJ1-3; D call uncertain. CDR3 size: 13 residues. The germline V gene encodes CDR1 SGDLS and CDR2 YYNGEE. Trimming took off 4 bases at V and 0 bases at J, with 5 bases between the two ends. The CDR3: CASSPHSGNTIYF. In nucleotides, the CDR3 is TGTGCCAGCAGCCCCCACTCTGGAAACACCATATATTTT.

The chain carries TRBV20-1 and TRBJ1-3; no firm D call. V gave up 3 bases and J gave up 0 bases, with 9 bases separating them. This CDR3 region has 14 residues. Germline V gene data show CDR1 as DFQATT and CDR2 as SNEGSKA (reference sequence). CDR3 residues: CSASSGISGNTIYF. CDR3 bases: TGCAGTGCTAGTTCGGGGATCTCTGGAAACACCATATATTTT.

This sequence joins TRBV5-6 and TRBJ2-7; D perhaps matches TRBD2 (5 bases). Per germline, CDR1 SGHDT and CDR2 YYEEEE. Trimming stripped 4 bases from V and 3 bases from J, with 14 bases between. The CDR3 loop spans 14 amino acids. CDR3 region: CASSPWEIYYEQYF. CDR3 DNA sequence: TGTGCCAGCAGCCCTTGGGAGATTTACTACGAGCAGTACTTC. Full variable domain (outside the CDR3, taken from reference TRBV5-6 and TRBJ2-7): DAGVTQSPTHLIKTRGQQVTLRCSPKSGHDTVSWYQQALGQGPQFIFQYYEEEERQRGNFPDRFSGHQFPNYSSELNVNALLLGDSALYLCASSPWEIYYEQYFGPGTRLTVT.

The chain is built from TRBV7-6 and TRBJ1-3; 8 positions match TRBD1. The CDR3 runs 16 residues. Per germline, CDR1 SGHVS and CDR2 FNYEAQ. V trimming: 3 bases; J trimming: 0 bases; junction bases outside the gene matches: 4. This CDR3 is CASSFGQGLSGNTIYF. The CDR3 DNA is TGTGCCAGCAGCTTCGGACAGGGACTCTCTGGAAACACCATATATTTT.

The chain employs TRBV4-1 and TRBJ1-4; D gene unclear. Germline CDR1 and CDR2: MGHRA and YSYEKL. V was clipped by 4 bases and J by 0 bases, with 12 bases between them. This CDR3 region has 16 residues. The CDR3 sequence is CASSRQQIATNEKLFF. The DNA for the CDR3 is TGCGCCAGCAGCCGGCAACAGATTGCAACTAATGAAAAACTGTTTTTT.

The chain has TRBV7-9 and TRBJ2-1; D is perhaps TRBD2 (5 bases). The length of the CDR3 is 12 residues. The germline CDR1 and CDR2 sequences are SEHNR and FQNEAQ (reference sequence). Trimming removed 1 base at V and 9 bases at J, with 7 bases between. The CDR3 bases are TGTGCCAGCAGCTTAGAGGCGGGTGAGCAGTTCTTC. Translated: CASSLEAGEQFF.

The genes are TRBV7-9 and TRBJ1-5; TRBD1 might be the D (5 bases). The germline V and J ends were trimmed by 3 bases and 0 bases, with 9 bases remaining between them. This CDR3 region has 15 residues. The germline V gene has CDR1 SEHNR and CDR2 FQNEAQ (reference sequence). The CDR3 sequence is CASSLDTHSNQPQHF. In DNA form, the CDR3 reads TGTGCCAGCAGCTTGGACACTCATAGCAATCAGCCCCAGCATTTT.

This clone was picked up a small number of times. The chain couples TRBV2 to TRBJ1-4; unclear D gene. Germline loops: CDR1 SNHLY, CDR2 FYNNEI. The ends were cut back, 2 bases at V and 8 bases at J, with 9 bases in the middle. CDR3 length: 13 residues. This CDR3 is CASSEFIREKLFF. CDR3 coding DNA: TGTGCCAGCAGTGAATTTATCAGGGAAAAACTGTTTTTT.

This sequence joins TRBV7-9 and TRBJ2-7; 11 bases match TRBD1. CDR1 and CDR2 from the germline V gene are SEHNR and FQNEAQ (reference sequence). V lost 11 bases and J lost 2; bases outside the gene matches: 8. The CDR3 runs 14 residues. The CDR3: CARRMGQGAYEQYF. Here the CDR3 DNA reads TGTGCCCGTCGTATGGGACAGGGGGCCTACGAGCAGTACTTC.

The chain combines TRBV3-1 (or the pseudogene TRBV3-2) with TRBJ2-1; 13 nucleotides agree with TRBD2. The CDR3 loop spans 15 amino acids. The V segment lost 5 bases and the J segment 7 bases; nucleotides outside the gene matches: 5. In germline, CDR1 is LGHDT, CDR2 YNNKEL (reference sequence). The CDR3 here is CASSAGLAGNNEQFF. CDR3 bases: TGTGCCAGCAGCGCGGGACTAGCGGGGAATAATGAGCAGTTCTTC.

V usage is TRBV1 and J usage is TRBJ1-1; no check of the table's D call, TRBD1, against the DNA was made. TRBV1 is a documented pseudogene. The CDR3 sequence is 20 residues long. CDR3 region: CTSSQDPPMAGANWNTEAFF. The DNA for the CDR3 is TGCACCAGCAGCCAAGACCCCCCGATGGCAGGGGCGAATTGGAACACTGAAGCTTTCTTT.

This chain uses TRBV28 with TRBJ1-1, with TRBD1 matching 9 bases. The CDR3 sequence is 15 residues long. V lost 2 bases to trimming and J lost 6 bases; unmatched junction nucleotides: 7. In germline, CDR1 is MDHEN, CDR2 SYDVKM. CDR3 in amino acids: CASSLGTGISPEAFF. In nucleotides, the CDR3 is TGTGCCAGCAGTTTAGGGACAGGGATATCCCCTGAAGCTTTCTTT.

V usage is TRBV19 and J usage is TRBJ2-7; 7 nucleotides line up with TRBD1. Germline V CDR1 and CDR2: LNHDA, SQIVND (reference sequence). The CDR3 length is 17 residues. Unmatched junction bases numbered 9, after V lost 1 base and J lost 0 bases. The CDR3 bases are TGTGCCAGTAGTATAGTGTTGGGGGACAGATTCTCCTACGAGCAGTACTTC. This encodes CASSIVLGDRFSYEQYF.

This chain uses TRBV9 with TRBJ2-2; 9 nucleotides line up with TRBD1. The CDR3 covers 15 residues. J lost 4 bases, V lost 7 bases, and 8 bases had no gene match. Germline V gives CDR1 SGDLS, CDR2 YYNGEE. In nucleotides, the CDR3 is TGTGCCAGCGACCGGACAGGGGCTTTCACCGGGGAGCTGTTTTTT. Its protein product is CASDRTGAFTGELFF.

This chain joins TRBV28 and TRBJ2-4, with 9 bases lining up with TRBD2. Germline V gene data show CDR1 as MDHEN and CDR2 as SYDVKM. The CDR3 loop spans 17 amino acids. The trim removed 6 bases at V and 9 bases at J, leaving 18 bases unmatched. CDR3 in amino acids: CASSTLGLAGSRSIQYF. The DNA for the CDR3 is TGTGCCAGCAGCACATTAGGTCTAGCGGGGAGCAGATCCATTCAGTACTTC.

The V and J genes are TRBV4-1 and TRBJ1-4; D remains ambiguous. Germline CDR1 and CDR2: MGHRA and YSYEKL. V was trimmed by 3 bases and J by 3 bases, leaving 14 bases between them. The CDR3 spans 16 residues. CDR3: CASSHASVVANEKLFF. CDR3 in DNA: TGCGCCAGCAGCCATGCTTCCGTGGTAGCTAATGAAAAACTGTTTTTT.

CDR3 in DNA: TGTGCCAGCAGTTTTATGGGGGGATCACCCCTCCACTTT. It encodes CASSFMGGSPLHF. The chain recombines TRBV12-3 or TRBV12-4 with TRBJ1-6, with D tentatively TRBD1 (5 bases). The CDR3 covers 13 residues. Between the trimmed V and J ends, which lost 3 bases and 10 bases, there was a span of 10 bases.

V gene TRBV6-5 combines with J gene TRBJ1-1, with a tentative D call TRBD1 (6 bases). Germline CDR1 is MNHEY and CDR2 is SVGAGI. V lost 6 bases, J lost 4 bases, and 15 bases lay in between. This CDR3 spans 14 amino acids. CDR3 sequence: CASRRTGSGTEAFF. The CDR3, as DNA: TGTGCCAGCAGGCGTACAGGGTCGGGCACTGAAGCTTTCTTT.

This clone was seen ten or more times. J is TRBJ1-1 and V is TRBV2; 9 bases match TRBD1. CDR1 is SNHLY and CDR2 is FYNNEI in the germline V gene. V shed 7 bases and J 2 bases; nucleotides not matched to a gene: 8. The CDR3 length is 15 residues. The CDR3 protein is CASTVGGQGNTEAFF. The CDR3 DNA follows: TGTGCCAGCACCGTAGGGGGACAGGGTAACACTGAAGCTTTCTTT.

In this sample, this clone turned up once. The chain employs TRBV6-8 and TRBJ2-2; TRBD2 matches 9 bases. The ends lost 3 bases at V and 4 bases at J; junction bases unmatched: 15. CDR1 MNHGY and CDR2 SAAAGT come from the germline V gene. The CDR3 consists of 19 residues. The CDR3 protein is CASSYNVRGGRKGTGELFF. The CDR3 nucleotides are TGTGCCAGCAGTTATAACGTGCGGGGGGGGAGGAAAGGCACCGGGGAGCTGTTTTTT.

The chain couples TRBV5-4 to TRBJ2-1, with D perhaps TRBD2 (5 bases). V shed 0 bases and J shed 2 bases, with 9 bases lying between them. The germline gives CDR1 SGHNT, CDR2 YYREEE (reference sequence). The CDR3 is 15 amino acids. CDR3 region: CASSLVSGAYNEQFF. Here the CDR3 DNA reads TGTGCCAGCAGCTTGGTCAGCGGCGCCTACAATGAGCAGTTCTTC.

The CDR3, as DNA: TGTGCCAGCAGCTTAGTCAGTGGTAGACAGGGTGGCTATGGCTACACCTTC. As protein: CASSLVSGRQGGYGYTF. V and J are TRBV7-2 and TRBJ1-2; 7 bases fit TRBD1. Trimming at V came to 1 base and at J to 4 bases, leaving 12 bases not matched to a gene. Germline V lookup: CDR1 SGHTA, CDR2 FQGNSA. This CDR3 is built from 17 residues. The whole variable domain, filled in from reference TRBV7-2 and TRBJ1-2, reads GAGVSQSPSNKVTEKGKDVELRCDPISGHTALYWYRQSLGQGLEFLIYFQGNSAPDKSGLPSDRFSAERTGGSVSTLTIQRTQQEDSAVYLCASSLVSGRQGGYGYTFGSGTRLTVV.

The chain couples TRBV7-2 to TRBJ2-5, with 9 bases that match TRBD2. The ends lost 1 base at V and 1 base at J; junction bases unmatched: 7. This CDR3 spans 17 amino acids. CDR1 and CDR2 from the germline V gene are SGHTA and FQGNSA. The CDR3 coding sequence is TGTGCCAGCAGCTTAGGTCTCTTAGCGGGGGTCCAAGAGACCCAGTACTTC. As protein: CASSLGLLAGVQETQYF. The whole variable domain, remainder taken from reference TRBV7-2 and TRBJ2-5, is GAGVSQSPSNKVTEKGKDVELRCDPISGHTALYWYRQSLGQGLEFLIYFQGNSAPDKSGLPSDRFSAERTGGSVSTLTIQRTQQEDSAVYLCASSLGLLAGVQETQYFGPGTRLLVL.